Sequencing of this T cell receptor (beta chain) was carried out in a study of identifying expanded T cells in peripheral blood. Broader study findings: Across healthy donors, higher total template counts meant significantly greater roughly 2-week count variance. Over approximately two and four weeks, about 16 and 19 clones changed, versus around 1.3 between replicates.

Some clones are missing from TCRdb's copy, which holds only in-frame ones; the method was immunoSEQ multiplex PCR. The data show about 89,000 clones, with approximately 88% seen just once and roughly 4.2% held by the top ten. Trimming removed 3 bases from V and 4 bases from J, with 9 bases in between. Per germline, CDR1 MGHDK and CDR2 SYGVNS. The CDR3 is 13 amino acids. As for this clone: What it binds is not known.

Healthy donors had no documented immune events, such as infections, while sampled. The sequencing input was blood. This TCR came from a person aged 18-70 years in good health. V usage is TRBV25-1 and J usage is TRBJ2-5; no clear D gene. The CDR3 sequence: CASSEPGRETQYF. DNA of the CDR3: TGTGCCAGCAGTGAGCCCGGCCGAGAGACCCAGTACTTC.